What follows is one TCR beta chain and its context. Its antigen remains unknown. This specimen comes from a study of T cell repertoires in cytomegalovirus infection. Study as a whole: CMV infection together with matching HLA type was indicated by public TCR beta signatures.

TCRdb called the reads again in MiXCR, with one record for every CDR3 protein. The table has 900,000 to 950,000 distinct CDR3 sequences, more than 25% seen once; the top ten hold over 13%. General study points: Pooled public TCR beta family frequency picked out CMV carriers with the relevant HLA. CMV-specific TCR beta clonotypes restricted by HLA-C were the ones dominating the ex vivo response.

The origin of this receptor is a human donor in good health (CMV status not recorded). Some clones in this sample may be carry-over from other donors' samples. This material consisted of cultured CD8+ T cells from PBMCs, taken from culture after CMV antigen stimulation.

The CDR3 is CASSQSYRAISGANVLTF. The CDR3 nucleotides read TGTGCCAGCAGCCAGTCTTACAGGGCGATCTCTGGGGCCAACGTCCTGACTTTC. This rearrangement joins TRBV14 to TRBJ2-6; D perhaps matches TRBD1 (6 bases). V was cut by 3 bases and J by 0 bases, with 15 bases left in between. Germline CDR1 reads SGHDN; CDR2 reads FVKESK. There are 18 residues in the CDR3.